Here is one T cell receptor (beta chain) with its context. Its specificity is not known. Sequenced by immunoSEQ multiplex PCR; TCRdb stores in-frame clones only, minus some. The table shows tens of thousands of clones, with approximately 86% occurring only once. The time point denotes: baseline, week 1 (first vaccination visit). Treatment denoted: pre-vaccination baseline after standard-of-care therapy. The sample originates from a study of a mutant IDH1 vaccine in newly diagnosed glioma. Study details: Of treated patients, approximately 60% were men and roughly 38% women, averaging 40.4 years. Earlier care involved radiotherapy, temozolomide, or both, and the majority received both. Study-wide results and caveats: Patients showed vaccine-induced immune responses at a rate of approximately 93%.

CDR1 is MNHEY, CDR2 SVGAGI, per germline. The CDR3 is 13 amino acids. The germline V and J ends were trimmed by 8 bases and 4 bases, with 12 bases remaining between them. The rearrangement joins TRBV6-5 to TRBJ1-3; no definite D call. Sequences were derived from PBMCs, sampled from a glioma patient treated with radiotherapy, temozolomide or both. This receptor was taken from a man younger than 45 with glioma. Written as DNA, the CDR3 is TGTGCCAGCGCGCTTAGTGGGGGAAACACCATATATTTT. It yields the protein CASALSGGNTIYF.